The source of this TCR beta chain is a study of T cell changes during pregnancy in multiple sclerosis. V dropped 6 bases and J dropped 2 bases, with 18 bases sitting between them. The CDR3 totals 16 residues. Germline-derived CDR1 and CDR2 are SGHTA and FQGNSA. Libraries were prepared by immunoSEQ multiplex PCR; TCRdb keeps only in-frame clonotypes and omits some of them. The data contain 50,000 to 70,000 clones, 92% of them singletons. This TCR was sampled from a female donor with multiple sclerosis, enrolled in a pregnancy study. Sequenced material: peripheral blood, taken in the first trimester of pregnancy. The V call is TRBV7-2, the J call TRBJ2-3; a weak D match, TRBD1 (6 bases). This CDR3 is CASSPSGRGYTDTQYF. The DNA for the CDR3 is TGTGCCAGCAGTCCCTCAGGTAGGGGGTACACAGATACGCAGTATTTT. Full variable domain (rest looked up from reference TRBV7-2 and TRBJ2-3): GAGVSQSPSNKVTEKGKDVELRCDPISGHTALYWYRQSLGQGLEFLIYFQGNSAPDKSGLPSDRFSAERTGGSVSTLTIQRTQQEDSAVYLCASSPSGRGYTDTQYFGPGTRLTVL.